The 18 T cell receptor beta chains given below trace back to one sample, sequenced in a study of shared clonotypes between healthy human individuals. Profiling relied on immunoSEQ multiplex PCR, and the TCRdb table lists in-frame clones only, not all of them. Of roughly 500,000 clones in the sample, approximately 82% were seen once. Specimen: PBMCs. The receptors derive from a middle-aged woman in good health. Some clones in this sample may be carry-over from other donors' samples.

V is TRBV6-5 and J is TRBJ1-1; TRBD1 aligns across 10 bases. This CDR3 region has 15 residues. Germline lookup yields CDR1 MNHEY and CDR2 SVGAGI. V lost 2 bases to trimming and J lost 4 bases; unmatched junction nucleotides: 4. The CDR3 sequence: CASSYGRQGATEAFF. CDR3 nucleotide sequence: TGTGCCAGCAGTTACGGGAGACAGGGGGCCACTGAAGCTTTCTTT.

The chain is built from TRBV28 and TRBJ2-1, with 15 bases aligning to TRBD2. The V gene's germline CDR1 is MDHEN and CDR2 SYDVKM. The CDR3 has 17 residues. V was pared by 3 bases and J by 15 bases, with 15 bases of the junction left unmatched. The CDR3 is CASSLFRTSGRASASFF. The CDR3 bases are TGTGCCAGCAGTTTGTTCAGGACTAGCGGGAGGGCCAGCGCCTCGTTCTTC.

The chain couples TRBV19 to TRBJ2-7; TRBD2 agrees at 7 bases. The V gene end was trimmed by 2 bases and the J gene end by 5 bases; junction bases not matched to a gene: 6. The CDR3 contains 14 residues. Germline V gives CDR1 LNHDA, CDR2 SQIVND (reference sequence). For the CDR3, the DNA is TGTGCCAGTAGTATAAAGGGGAGGGTCGACGAGCAGTACTTC. Protein product: CASSIKGRVDEQYF. The whole variable domain, filled in from reference TRBV19 and TRBJ2-7, reads DGGITQSPKYLFRKEGQNVTLSCEQNLNHDAMYWYRQDPGQGLRLIYYSQIVNDFQKGDIAEGYSVSREKKESFPLTVTSAQKNPTAFYLCASSIKGRVDEQYFGPGTRLTVT.

The V call is TRBV7-9, the J call TRBJ2-5; 10 bases fit TRBD2. The V segment lost 5 bases and the J segment 4 bases; nucleotides outside the gene matches: 4. The germline CDR1 and CDR2 sequences are SEHNR and FQNEAQ (reference sequence). This CDR3 has 14 residues. The CDR3 here is CASSPGLAIETQYF. The CDR3 DNA is TGTGCCAGCAGCCCGGGACTAGCGATAGAGACCCAGTACTTC.

The chain links TRBV27 to TRBJ2-7; 15 nucleotides line up with TRBD2. Losses at the gene ends were 5 bases for V and 7 bases for J; bases not matched to a gene: 15. This CDR3 region has 18 residues. Looked up from germline, CDR1 is MNHEY and CDR2 is SMNVEV (reference sequence). CDR3 in DNA: TGTGCCAGCAGTCCTCACCAGGGACTAGCGGGAGGAGCGCGGGAGCAGTACTTC. It translates to CASSPHQGLAGGAREQYF.

This chain joins TRBV6-5 and TRBJ2-1; D assignment may be TRBD1 or TRBD2 (6 bases each). V was cut by 8 bases and J by 2 bases, with 10 bases left in between. The CDR3 length is 13 residues. Germline assignment: CDR1 MNHEY and CDR2 SVGAGI. CDR3 DNA sequence: TGTGCCAGCGGAAGGGGGGCCTACAATGAGCAGTTCTTC. Residues: CASGRGAYNEQFF.

The chain links TRBV5-1 to TRBJ2-1, with no clear D. Trimming took off 0 bases at V and 12 bases at J, with 10 bases between the two ends. CDR1 SGHRS and CDR2 YFSETQ come from the germline V gene. This CDR3 has 12 amino acids. CDR3 DNA: TGCGCCAGCAGCTTGGTTGGGCTAGGGCAGTTCTTC. Translating gives CASSLVGLGQFF.

This clone was seen repeatedly, ten times or more. Here the CDR3 reads CASSRSTDEAFF. In nucleotides, the CDR3 is TGTGCCAGCAGCCGATCGACAGATGAAGCTTTCTTT. The chain links TRBV7-9 to TRBJ1-1; tentatively, D is TRBD1 (5 bases). V lost 5 bases to trimming and J lost 7 bases, with 11 bases between them. The CDR3 is 12 amino acids. Per germline, CDR1 SEHNR and CDR2 FQNEAQ (reference sequence).

The chain has TRBV2 and TRBJ2-5; D uncertain. Germline lookup yields CDR1 SNHLY and CDR2 FYNNEI. Trimming took 3 bases from V and 4 from J, leaving 6 bases between them. CDR3 length: 12 residues. CDR3 DNA sequence: TGTGCCAGCAGTGAGTGGCGAGAGACCCAGTACTTC. Protein product: CASSEWRETQYF.

The V and J genes are TRBV7-2 and TRBJ2-7; D gene ambiguous. Germline lookup yields CDR1 SGHTA and CDR2 FQGNSA. CDR3 length equals 14 residues. The ends were cut back, 2 bases at V and 0 bases at J, with 8 bases in the middle. CDR3 coding DNA: TGTGCCAGCAGCTTATCGGCAACCTCCTACGAGCAGTACTTC. Translating gives CASSLSATSYEQYF.

This chain uses TRBV7-8 with TRBJ2-2, with a tentative D call TRBD2 (6 bases). The CDR3 totals 14 residues. V was clipped by 4 bases and J by 4 bases, with 10 bases between them. Germline CDR1 SGHVS, CDR2 FQNEAQ. For the CDR3, the DNA is TGTGCCAGCAGCTGGGGGGTGAGCACCGGGGAGCTGTTTTTT. Protein product: CASSWGVSTGELFF. Full variable domain (missing parts from reference TRBV7-8 and TRBJ2-2): GAGVSQSPRYKVAKRGQDVALRCDPISGHVSLFWYQQALGQGPEFLTYFQNEAQLDKSGLPSDRFFAERPEGSVSTLKIQRTQQEDSAVYLCASSWGVSTGELFFGEGSRLTVL.

This chain joins TRBV11-1 and TRBJ1-1; D is possibly TRBD1 (6 bases). V lost 3 bases, J lost 3 bases, and 11 bases lay in between. CDR3 length: 14 residues. In germline, CDR1 is SGHAT, CDR2 FQDESV (reference sequence). Here the CDR3 DNA reads TGTGCCAGCAGCTTCGAAGGGGGTGACACTGAAGCTTTCTTT. It specifies CASSFEGGDTEAFF.

In this sample, this clone turned up a few times. CDR3 coding DNA: TGTGCCAGCTCAAATACCGGGCCGAGCTCTGGAAACACCATATATTTT. As protein: CASSNTGPSSGNTIYF. The V gene is TRBV18, the J gene TRBJ1-3; D gene ambiguous. Germline CDR1 and CDR2: KGHSH and LQKENI. This CDR3 contains 16 residues. V was shortened by 5 bases and J by 0 bases, with 14 bases between the two germline ends. The full variable domain, in which reference TRBV18 and TRBJ1-3 provide the parts outside the CDR3, is NAGVMQNPRHLVRRRGQEARLRCSPMKGHSHVYWYRQLPEEGLKFMVYLQKENIIDESGMPKERFSAEFPKEGPSILRIQQVVRGDSAAYFCASSNTGPSSGNTIYFGEGSWLTVV.

V is TRBV19 and J is TRBJ1-2; no clear D gene. There are 13 residues in the CDR3. Deletions cut 5 bases from V and 5 bases from J, with 12 bases between. From germline, CDR1 is LNHDA and CDR2 SQIVND (reference sequence). The CDR3 nucleotides read TGTGCCAGTAGTCCCACGCGAGTATATGGCTACACCTTC. Protein product: CASSPTRVYGYTF.

This chain links TRBV30 with TRBJ2-1; TRBD2 agrees at 7 bases. Germline V gene sequence: CDR1 GTSNPN, CDR2 SVGIG (reference sequence). The CDR3 is 15 residues long. The trim removed 3 bases at V and 9 bases at J, leaving 14 bases unmatched. CDR3 in amino acids: CAWRDTAGLVVEQFF. CDR3 bases: TGTGCCTGGAGGGACACCGCAGGACTAGTCGTTGAGCAGTTCTTC.

Remarks on this clone: Other DNA sequences of this sample code for an identical CDR3. V and J are TRBV7-3 and TRBJ2-3, with 8 bases matching TRBD2. Germline CDR1 is SGHTA and CDR2 is FQGTGA. The length of the CDR3 is 14 residues. V was clipped by 5 bases and J by 5 bases; unmatched bases: 6. The CDR3 DNA follows: TGTGCCAGCAGCCCGGGGCTAGCGGGAGATACGCAGTATTTT. Protein sequence: CASSPGLAGDTQYF.

There are a few counts of this clone. V is TRBV14 and J is TRBJ2-6; D gene ambiguous. Deletions cut 5 bases from V and 0 bases from J, with 5 bases between. The CDR3 runs 14 residues. Germline assignment: CDR1 SGHDN and CDR2 FVKESK. The CDR3 spells CASSRRSGANVLTF. The CDR3 DNA sequence: TGTGCCAGCAGCAGGCGCTCTGGGGCCAACGTCCTGACTTTC. The whole variable domain, filled in from reference TRBV14 and TRBJ2-6, reads EAGVTQFPSHSVIEKGQTVTLRCDPISGHDNLYWYRRVMGKEIKFLLHFVKESKQDESGMPNNRFLAERTGGTYSTLKVQPAELEDSGVYFCASSRRSGANVLTFGAGSRLTVL.

The chain links TRBV19 to TRBJ1-4; a possible D gene is TRBD1 (5 bases). Trimming took off 7 bases at V and 8 bases at J, with 14 bases between the two ends. Germline V gives CDR1 LNHDA, CDR2 SQIVND (reference sequence). The length of the CDR3 is 13 residues. As DNA, the CDR3 is TGTGCCAGTACGGGACTTGGCTTAGAAAAACTGTTTTTT. Translation gives CASTGLGLEKLFF.